Detailed here is one T cell receptor beta chain. Other DNA sequences in this sample translate to the same CDR3. The source of the sample is a study of shared clonotypes between healthy human individuals. Study-wide background: Two women and three men aged 18 to 49 made up the donors. Three plates were used per donor for CD4 naive, three for CD4 memory, two for CD8 naive and one for CD8 memory.

Investigators spread the genomic DNA of each subset evenly over several immunoSEQ plates. In the original processing: There were no quality scores in the junction-only immunoSEQ sequences, so filtering differed. Sequencing was performed with immunoSEQ multiplex PCR; in TCRdb, only in-frame clones are kept and a portion is missing. V and J calls plus clone size are reproduced from that table; the DNA served to infer D and trimming. The sample shows more than 1.2 million clones, approximately 98.5% of them seen only once. V was shortened by 5 bases and J by 0 bases, with 8 bases between the two germline ends. The CDR3 has 14 amino acids. The V gene's germline CDR1 is LNHDA and CDR2 SQIVND (reference sequence).

The sequencing input was naive CD4+ T cells sorted from blood. Subset: CD45RA+ positively selected. The receptor was derived from a man aged 25-45 years in good health. This chain uses TRBV19 with TRBJ1-5, with D perhaps TRBD1 (5 bases). CDR3 coding DNA: TGTGCCAGTAGTCGCAGGGATAGCAATCAGCCCCAGCATTTT. Translation: CASSRRDSNQPQHF.